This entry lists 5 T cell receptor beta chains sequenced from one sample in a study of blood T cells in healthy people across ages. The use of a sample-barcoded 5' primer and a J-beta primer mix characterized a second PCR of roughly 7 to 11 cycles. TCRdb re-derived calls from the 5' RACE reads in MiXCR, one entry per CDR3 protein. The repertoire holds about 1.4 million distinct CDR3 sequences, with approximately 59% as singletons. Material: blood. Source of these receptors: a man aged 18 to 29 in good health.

The CDR3 DNA reads as TGCGCCAGCAGCCCCCAGGGGGGACTTAATGAAAAACTGTTTTTT. Its translation: CASSPQGGLNEKLFF. This chain connects TRBV4-1 to TRBJ1-4; 7 bases line up with TRBD1. The CDR3 extends over 15 amino acids. With V trimmed by 4 bases and J by 4 bases, 6 bases remained unmatched. Germline CDR1 reads MGHRA; CDR2 reads YSYEKL.

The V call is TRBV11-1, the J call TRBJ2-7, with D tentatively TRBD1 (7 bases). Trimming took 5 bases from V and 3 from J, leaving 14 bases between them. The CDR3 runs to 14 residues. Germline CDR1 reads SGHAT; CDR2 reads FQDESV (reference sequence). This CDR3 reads CASSAYRGGYEQYF. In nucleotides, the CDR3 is TGTGCCAGCAGCGCGTACAGGGGAGGCTACGAGCAGTACTTC.

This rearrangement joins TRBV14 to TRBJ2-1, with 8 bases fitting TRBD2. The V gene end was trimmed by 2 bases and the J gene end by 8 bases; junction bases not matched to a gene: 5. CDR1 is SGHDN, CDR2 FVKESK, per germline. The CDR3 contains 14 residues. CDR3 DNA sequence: TGTGCCAGCAGCCAAACGGGGGGGGTAGATGAGCAGTTCTTC. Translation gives CASSQTGGVDEQFF. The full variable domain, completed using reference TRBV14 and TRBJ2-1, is EAGVTQFPSHSVIEKGQTVTLRCDPISGHDNLYWYRRVMGKEIKFLLHFVKESKQDESGMPNNRFLAERTGGTYSTLKVQPAELEDSGVYFCASSQTGGVDEQFFGPGTRLTVL.

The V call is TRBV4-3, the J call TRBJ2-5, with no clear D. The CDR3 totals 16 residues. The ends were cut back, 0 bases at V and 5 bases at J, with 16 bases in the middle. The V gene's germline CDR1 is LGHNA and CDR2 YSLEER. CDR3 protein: CASSQELKGFRETQYF. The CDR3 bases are TGCGCCAGCAGCCAAGAATTAAAAGGGTTTAGGGAGACCCAGTACTTC.

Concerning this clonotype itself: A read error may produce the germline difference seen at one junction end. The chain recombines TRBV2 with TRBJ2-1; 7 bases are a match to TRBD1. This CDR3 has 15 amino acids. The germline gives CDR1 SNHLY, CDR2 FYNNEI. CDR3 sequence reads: CASSEDRVLDNEQFF. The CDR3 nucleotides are TGTGCCAGCAGCGAAGACAGGGTACTCGACAATGAGCAGTTCTTC.